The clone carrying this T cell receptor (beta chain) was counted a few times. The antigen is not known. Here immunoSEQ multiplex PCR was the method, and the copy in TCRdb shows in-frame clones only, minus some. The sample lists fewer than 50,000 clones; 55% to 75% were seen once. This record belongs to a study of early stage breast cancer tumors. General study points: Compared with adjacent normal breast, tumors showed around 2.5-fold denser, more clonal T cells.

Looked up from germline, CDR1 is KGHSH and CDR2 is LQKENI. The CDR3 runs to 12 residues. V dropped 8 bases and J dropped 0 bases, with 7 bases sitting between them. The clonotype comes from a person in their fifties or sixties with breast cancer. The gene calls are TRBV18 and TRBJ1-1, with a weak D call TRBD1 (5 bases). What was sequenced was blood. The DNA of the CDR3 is TGTGCCAGCAGACAGCTGAACACTGAAGCTTTCTTT. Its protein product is CASRQLNTEAFF. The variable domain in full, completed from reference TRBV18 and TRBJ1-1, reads NAGVMQNPRHLVRRRGQEARLRCSPMKGHSHVYWYRQLPEEGLKFMVYLQKENIIDESGMPKERFSAEFPKEGPSILRIQQVVRGDSAAYFCASRQLNTEAFFGQGTRLTVV.